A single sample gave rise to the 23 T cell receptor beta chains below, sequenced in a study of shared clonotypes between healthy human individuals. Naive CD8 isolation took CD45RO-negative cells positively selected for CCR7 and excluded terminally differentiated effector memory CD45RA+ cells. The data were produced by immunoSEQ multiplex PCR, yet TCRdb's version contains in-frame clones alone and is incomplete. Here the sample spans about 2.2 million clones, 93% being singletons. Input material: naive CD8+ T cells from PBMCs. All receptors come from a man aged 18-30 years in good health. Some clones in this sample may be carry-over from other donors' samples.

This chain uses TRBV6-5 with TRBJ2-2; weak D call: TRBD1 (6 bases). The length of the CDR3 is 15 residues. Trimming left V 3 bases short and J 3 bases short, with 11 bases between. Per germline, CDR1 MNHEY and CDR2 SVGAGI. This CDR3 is CASSYRTVYTGELFF. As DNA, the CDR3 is TGTGCCAGCAGTTATCGGACAGTTTACACCGGGGAGCTGTTTTTT.

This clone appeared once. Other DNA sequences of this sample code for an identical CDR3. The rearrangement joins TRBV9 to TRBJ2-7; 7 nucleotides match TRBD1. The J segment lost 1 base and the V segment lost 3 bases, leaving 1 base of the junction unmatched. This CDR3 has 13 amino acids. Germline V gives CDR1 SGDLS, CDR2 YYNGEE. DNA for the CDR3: TGTGCCAGCAGCGCGGGACAGTCCTACGAGCAGTACTTC. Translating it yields CASSAGQSYEQYF.

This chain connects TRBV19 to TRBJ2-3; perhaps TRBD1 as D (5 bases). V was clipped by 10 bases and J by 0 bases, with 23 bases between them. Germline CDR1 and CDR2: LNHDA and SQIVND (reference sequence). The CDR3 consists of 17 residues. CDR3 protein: CATAVRGSSRSTDTQYF. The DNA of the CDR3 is TGTGCCACCGCCGTAAGGGGTTCGAGTAGGAGCACAGATACGCAGTATTTT.

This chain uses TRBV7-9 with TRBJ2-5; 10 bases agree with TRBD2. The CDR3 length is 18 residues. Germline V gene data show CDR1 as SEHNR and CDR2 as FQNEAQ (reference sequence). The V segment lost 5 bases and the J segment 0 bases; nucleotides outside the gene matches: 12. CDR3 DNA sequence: TGTGCCAGCAGCAGTACCGGGACTAGCGACAAGTACCAAGAGACCCAGTACTTC. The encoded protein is CASSSTGTSDKYQETQYF.

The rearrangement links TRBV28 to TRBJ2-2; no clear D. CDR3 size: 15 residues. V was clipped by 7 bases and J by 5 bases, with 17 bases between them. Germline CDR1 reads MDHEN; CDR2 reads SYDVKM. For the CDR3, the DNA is TGTGCCAGCACCACAAGGACCGAAGGGACCGGGGAGCTGTTTTTT. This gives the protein CASTTRTEGTGELFF.

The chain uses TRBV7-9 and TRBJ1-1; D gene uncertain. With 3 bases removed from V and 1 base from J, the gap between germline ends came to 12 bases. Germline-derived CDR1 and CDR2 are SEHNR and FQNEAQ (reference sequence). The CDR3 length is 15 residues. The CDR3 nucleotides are TGTGCCAGCAGCTTCCCTCCGGAATCGAACACTGAAGCTTTCTTT. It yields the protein CASSFPPESNTEAFF.

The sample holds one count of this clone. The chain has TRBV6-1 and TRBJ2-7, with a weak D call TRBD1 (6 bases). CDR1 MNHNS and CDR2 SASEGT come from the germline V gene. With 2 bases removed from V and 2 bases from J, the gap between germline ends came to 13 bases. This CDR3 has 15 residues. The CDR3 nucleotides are TGTGCCAGCAGTGAATGGTGGGGGCGTCCCTACGAGCAGTACTTC. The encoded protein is CASSEWWGRPYEQYF.

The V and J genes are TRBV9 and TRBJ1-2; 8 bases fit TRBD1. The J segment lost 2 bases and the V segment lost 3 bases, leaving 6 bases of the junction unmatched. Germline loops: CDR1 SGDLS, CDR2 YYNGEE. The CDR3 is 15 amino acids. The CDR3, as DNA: TGTGCCAGCAGCGGACAGGGGATTCTAAACTATGGCTACACCTTC. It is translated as CASSGQGILNYGYTF.

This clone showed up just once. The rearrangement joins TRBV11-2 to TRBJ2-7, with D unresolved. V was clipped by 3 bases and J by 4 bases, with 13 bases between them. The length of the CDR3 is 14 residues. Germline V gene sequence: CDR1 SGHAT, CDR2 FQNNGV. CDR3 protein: CASSLVRVGYEQYF. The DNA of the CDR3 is TGTGCCAGCAGCTTGGTTAGGGTAGGGTACGAGCAGTACTTC.

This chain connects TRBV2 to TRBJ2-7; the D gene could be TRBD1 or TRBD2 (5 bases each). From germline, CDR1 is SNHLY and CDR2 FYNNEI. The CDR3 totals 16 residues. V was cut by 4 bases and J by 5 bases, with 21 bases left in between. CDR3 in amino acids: CASSASMGPGSHEQYF. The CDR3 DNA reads TGTGCCAGCAGTGCAAGTATGGGTCCAGGGAGCCACGAGCAGTACTTC.

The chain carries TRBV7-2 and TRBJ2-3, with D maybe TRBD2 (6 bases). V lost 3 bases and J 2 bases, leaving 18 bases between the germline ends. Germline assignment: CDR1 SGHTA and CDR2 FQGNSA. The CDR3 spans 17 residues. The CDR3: CASSFPSSGAFTDTQYF. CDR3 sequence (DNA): TGTGCCAGCAGCTTCCCCTCGTCGGGAGCCTTCACAGATACGCAGTATTTT.

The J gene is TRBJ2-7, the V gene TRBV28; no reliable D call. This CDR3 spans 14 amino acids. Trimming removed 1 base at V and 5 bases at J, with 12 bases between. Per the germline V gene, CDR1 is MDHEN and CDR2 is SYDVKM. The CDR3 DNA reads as TGTGCCAGCAGTTTATACCAAGTGTTCAACGAGCAGTACTTC. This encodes CASSLYQVFNEQYF.

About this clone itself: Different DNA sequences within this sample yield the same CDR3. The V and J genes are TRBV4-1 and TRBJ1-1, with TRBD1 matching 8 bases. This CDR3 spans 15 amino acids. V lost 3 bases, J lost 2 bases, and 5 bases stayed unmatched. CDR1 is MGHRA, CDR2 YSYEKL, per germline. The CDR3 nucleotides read TGCGCCAGCAGCCAGGCCGGACAGGGTAACACTGAAGCTTTCTTT. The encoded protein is CASSQAGQGNTEAFF.

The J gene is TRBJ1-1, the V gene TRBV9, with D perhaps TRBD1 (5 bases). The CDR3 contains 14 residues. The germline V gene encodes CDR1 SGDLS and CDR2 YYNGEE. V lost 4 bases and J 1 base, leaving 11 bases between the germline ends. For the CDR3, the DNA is TGTGCCAGCAGCTGGGGGACGGGGAACACTGAAGCTTTCTTT. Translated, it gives CASSWGTGNTEAFF.

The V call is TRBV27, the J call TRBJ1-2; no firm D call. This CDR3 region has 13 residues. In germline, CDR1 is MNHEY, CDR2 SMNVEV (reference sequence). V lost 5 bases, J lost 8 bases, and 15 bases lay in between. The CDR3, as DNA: TGTGCCAGCAGTAACGGCACTCCGGGGGGCTACACCTTC. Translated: CASSNGTPGGYTF.

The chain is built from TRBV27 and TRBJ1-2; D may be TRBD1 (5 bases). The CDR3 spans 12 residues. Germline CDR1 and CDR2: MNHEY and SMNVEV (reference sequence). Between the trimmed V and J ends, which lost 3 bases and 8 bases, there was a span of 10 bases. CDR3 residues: CASSFQGEGYTF. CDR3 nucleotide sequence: TGTGCCAGCAGTTTCCAGGGCGAGGGCTACACCTTC.

The CDR3 sequence: CASRKQQGADTEAFF. The CDR3 region has the DNA TGTGCCAGCAGGAAACAACAGGGGGCCGACACTGAAGCTTTCTTT. J is TRBJ1-1 and V is TRBV27; TRBD1 matches at 9 bases. This CDR3 region has 15 residues. V gave up 6 bases and J gave up 3 bases; unmatched junction bases: 8. Per the germline V gene, CDR1 is MNHEY and CDR2 is SMNVEV (reference sequence).

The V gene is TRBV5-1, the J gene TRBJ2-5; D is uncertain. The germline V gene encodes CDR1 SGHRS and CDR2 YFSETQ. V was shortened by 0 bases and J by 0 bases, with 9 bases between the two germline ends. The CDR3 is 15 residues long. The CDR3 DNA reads TGCGCCAGCAGCTTGGGGGCTGTGTACCAAGAGACCCAGTACTTC. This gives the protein CASSLGAVYQETQYF.

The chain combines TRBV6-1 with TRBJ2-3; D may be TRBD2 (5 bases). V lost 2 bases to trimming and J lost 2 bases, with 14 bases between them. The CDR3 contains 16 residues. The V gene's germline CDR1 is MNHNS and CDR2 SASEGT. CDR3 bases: TGTGCCAGCAGTGAATTTTTGGACTCATACACAGATACGCAGTATTTT. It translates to CASSEFLDSYTDTQYF.

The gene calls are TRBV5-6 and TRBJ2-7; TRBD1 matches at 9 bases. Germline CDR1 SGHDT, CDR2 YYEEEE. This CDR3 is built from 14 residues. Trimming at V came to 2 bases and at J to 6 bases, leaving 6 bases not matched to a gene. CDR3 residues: CASSFQQGAGEQYF. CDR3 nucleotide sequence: TGTGCCAGCAGCTTCCAACAGGGGGCCGGCGAGCAGTACTTC.

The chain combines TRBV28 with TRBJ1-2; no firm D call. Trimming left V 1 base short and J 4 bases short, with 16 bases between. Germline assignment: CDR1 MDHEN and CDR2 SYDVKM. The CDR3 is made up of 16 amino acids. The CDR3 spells CASSLYPSGSGYGYTF. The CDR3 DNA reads TGTGCCAGCAGTTTATACCCTTCGGGGAGTGGCTATGGCTACACCTTC.

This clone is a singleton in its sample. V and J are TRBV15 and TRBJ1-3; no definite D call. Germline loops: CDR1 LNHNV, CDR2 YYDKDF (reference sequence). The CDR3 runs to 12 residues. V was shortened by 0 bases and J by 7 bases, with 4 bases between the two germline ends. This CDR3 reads CATSRDSNTIYF. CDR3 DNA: TGTGCCACCAGCAGAGATTCGAACACCATATATTTT.

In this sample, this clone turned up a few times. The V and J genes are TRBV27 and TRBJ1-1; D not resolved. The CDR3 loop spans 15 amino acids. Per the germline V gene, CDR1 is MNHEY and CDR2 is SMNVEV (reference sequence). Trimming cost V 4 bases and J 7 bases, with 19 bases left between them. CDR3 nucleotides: TGTGCCAGCAGTTCGATCCTAGGGCTTAAGGTTGAAGCTTTCTTT. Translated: CASSSILGLKVEAFF.